Reported below is one T cell receptor (beta chain). Its target antigen remains unknown. No base quality values were provided; no much bigger clone lies one nucleotide off. The data were obtained in a study of PD-1 blockade in classical Hodgkin lymphoma (dated by TCRdb to 2018 to 2020). Looking at the study overall: Nivolumab dosing was 3 mg/kg intravenously every 2 weeks, continuing until either disease progression or unacceptable toxicity. The study used TCR beta sequencing and CyTOF to define a peripheral blood immune signature of response to PD-1 blockade in classical Hodgkin lymphoma. Overall study results and their limits: Baseline diversity similar to that of newly diagnosed patients was observed in trial patients achieving complete response, whereas significantly lower diversity was observed in partial responders and progressors. The study covered only a single clinical trial cohort, and the causes of the repertoire differences, possibly disease activity or prior therapy, were still not defined. A significant rise by C4D1 was seen in CD4+ but not CD8+ TCR diversity (p=0.0027 vs p=0.16), with the rise being most apparent in complete responders (p=0.02). Lower diversity was seen in patients whose nivolumab began less than 1 year after ASCT, and these patients were left out of later analyses so that immune reconstitution would not confound the results. Baseline TCR diversity was reported as lower in newly diagnosed patients than in healthy donors, and lower still in relapsed/refractory patients.

CDR1 and CDR2 (SNHLY, FYNNEI) derive from the germline V gene. The CDR3 spans 20 residues, from the cysteine through the phenylalanine. The kept DNA is CDR3 alone, 60 bases in frame from the first base. V lost 2 bases and J lost 0 bases, and the count of bases not matched to a germline gene is 12. The Qiagen DNeasy kit was used to extract genomic DNA from unsorted PBMCs and from the negatively selected CD4+ and CD8+ fractions. Using primers that anneal to V and J segments, immunoSEQ multiplex PCR amplified the TCR beta CDR3 regions. Amplification bias was minimized using a synthetic immune receptor repertoire, and residual bias was removed computationally after sequencing. From the authors' description of their analysis: Repertoire diversity was quantified as the Shannon entropy index using custom Python scripts. The unsorted, CD4+ and CD8+ repertoires were each analyzed separately, with the exception of combined analyses, where CD4+ and CD8+ sequences were merged in silico. Clonal expansion was defined as at least a 2-fold frequency increase after treatment relative to C1D1, with a pseudocount of 0.5 for undetected baseline clones. Singleton clones were defined as clones with 0 or 1 copy at C1D1, and non-singleton clones were defined as clones with 2 or more copies. By matching protein sequences in sorted samples from the same patient, clones expanded in unsorted samples were annotated as CD4+, CD8+ or unknown. Wilcoxon tests on paired samples were used to test diversity changes from C1D1 to C4D1. This immuneACCESS table, as held by TCRdb, lists in-frame sequences with V and J called but not all clones. Of the missing ones, under half trace to an unresolved V gene in checked studies; the others have no known cause. D and trimming were read from the DNA, whereas the V and J calls and clone size are those reported in that table. The sample data list 20,000 or so clones, and nearly 80% of these were observed just once. The ten largest clones represent around 7.2% of the sample.

Read against the paper, the sample's time point label means: cycle 4 day 1 (C4D1), after less than 7 weeks of nivolumab. Every trial patient had relapsed following autologous stem cell transplantation, and prior brentuximab vedotin exposure was what differed among cohorts A, B and C. The trial cohort was composed of under 70 patients with relapsed/refractory classical Hodgkin lymphoma, for whom complete response, partial response or progressive disease was recorded as best overall response. Trial patients were treated with single-agent nivolumab in the multi-cohort phase II CheckMate 205 trial. Best overall response was determined by an independent review committee according to the 2007 International Working Group response criteria. Trial PBMCs were collected just before the start of nivolumab (C1D1) and during therapy at cycle 2 day 1 and cycle 4 day 1. After peripheral blood was drawn into 8 mL Vacutainer Cell Preparation Tubes, PBMCs were isolated by centrifugation and then cryopreserved.

The clonotype was recovered from a human donor with classical Hodgkin lymphoma. The source material was peripheral blood mononuclear cells (PBMCs), sampled before the fourth cycle of nivolumab. Rearrangement joined TRBV2 to TRBJ2-1, with 11 bases aligning to TRBD2. The DNA is TGTGCCAGCAGTGAAAATCCCCCGACTAGCGGGGTGAGCTCCTACAATGAGCAGTTCTTC. Translation gives CASSENPPTSGVSSYNEQFF.